The TCR beta chain under discussion was sequenced for a study of regulatory T cells in long-lasting Graves disease. Worth noting for this clonotype: The antigen is unknown.

Germline V lookup: CDR1 MDHEN, CDR2 SYDVKM. Trimming removed 5 bases from V and 5 bases from J; junction bases left unmatched: 4. The CDR3 runs 13 residues. Regarding time point: newly diagnosed GD, antithyroid drugs for less than 3 months. PBMCs provided the RNA from which the TCR library was made. Study results and caveats: Persistent cases favored TRBV28, TRBJ1-2 and TRBJ2-5.

Library construction for TCR beta used iRepertoire HTBI primers and Arm-PCR of CDR3 regions. As handled by the study authors: Identified across the samples were 55 to 75 TRBV segments and over twelve TRBJ segments. TCRdb independently ran MiXCR on the multiplex PCR reads; one entry per CDR3 protein. The V and J calls follow TCRdb's processing rather than the paper's. The table includes under 250,000 distinct CDR3 sequences, roughly 19% detected once. These same records also appear under a second study, on T cells in Graves' hyperthyroidism and ophthalmopathy. This second report adds: Those patients with uncontrolled infection, other autoimmune disease, pregnancy or lactation were excluded. Most thyroid clonotypes expanded above 0.001 appeared in blood too.

This TCR was sampled from a woman aged 25-40 years with Graves disease. This chain uses TRBV28 with TRBJ1-2; the match to TRBD1 covers 8 bases. This material consisted of peripheral blood mononuclear cells (PBMCs), taken at new diagnosis, from a patient treated with antithyroid drugs. The CDR3 protein is CASSTNRGYGYTF. The CDR3 coding sequence is TGTGCCAGCAGTACAAACAGGGGGTATGGCTACACCTTC.